This entry concerns a single T cell receptor beta chain. This receptor's antigen is unknown. Qualities for individual bases were not recorded, and no much larger clone is one base off. The CDR3 regions of human TCRbeta chains were analyzed by immunosequencing. The paper's data handling went like this. TCRs in the repertoires were compared against a reference library of SARS-CoV-2-specific TCRs that had been generated with the MIRA antigen-specificity platform. Breadth was defined as the fraction of unique TCRs that were SARS-CoV-2-associated. Depth was defined as the fraction of total T cells that were SARS-CoV-2-associated. Using the MIRA data, each spike-specific TCR was assigned both to the spike region to which the TCR was reactive and to a CD4 or CD8 class. Log10-transformed breadth and depth values were compared by one-way ANOVA with Sidak's multiple comparisons tests. As stored in TCRdb, this immuneACCESS dataset retains in-frame rearrangements with V and J assigned. A fraction of the clones does not appear; measured against another copy, unresolved V genes explain less than half of the discrepancy, and the remainder lacks a known reason. V and J calls and clone size come straight from that table; D and trimming were deduced from the DNA. In all, the sample holds 99,000 or so clones, and 80% to 90% of those were seen once. Around 8.7% of the sample is in the top ten clones.

The intended sense of this specimen's time point label: baseline before first vaccination. Vaccinee samples were obtained from the UK trials COV001 and COV002, which included a single-blind randomized controlled phase 2/3 trial of AZD1222 (ChAdOx1 nCoV-19) in healthy adults. For TCRbeta chain sequencing, PBMC samples were collected from trial participants at day 0 and at day 28 after the second dose. This sample was included in a study of T cell responses to AZD1222 COVID-19 vaccine listed by TCRdb under 2021. Broadly, across the study: AZD1222 recipients with second doses at about 4 weeks or about 12 weeks were pooled, because spike-specific TCR depth and breadth did not differ between schedules. TCR sequencing was performed for about 240 trial participants, of whom around 210 were given two doses of AZD1222 and approximately 25 were given two doses of MenACWY control vaccine. Enrollment into the trials was organized by age into subgroups of 18-55, 56-69 and 70-plus years, and those subgroups contained approximately 150, 30 and 60 TCR-sequenced participants, respectively.

Per the germline V gene, MNHEY is the CDR1 and SVGEGT is the CDR2. The CDR3, from cysteine to phenylalanine, totals 15 residues. Only the CDR3 DNA stays, 45 bases, in frame from base 1. The V and J ends are trimmed by 5 bases and 1 base, leaving 14 bases between them. General study outcomes and caveats: Conclusions about previously exposed vaccinees were limited because only six AZD1222 recipients were SARS-CoV-2 seropositive at baseline. Vaccine-associated CD4 TCRs spanned the whole spike protein, with dominant responses in regions 160-218 and 743-854. Most participants were white British and females outnumbered males, and the authors suggested that clonal diversity may have been underestimated. Because no day 14 peak-response samples were available, repertoires were characterized only after the peak T cell response. In the small 56-69-year group, the increase in depth fell short of significance, most likely because of low power. Epitopes outside the regions mutated in the B.1.351 and B.1.1.7 variants were reportedly recognized by nearly half of the unique spike-specific TCRs. Spike-specific TCR breadth and depth rose significantly after two AZD1222 doses compared with day 0 and with MenACWY recipients.

The TCR was taken from an adult in good health. The rearrangement joined TRBV6-2 or TRBV6-3 to TRBJ1-1, with the D gene too uncertain to name. The sample consisted of peripheral blood, taken on day 0 of AZD1222 vaccination. The CDR3 protein: CASSHHTGGNTEAFF. The sequenced DNA is TGTGCCAGCAGTCACCACACCGGAGGGAACACTGAAGCTTTCTTT.